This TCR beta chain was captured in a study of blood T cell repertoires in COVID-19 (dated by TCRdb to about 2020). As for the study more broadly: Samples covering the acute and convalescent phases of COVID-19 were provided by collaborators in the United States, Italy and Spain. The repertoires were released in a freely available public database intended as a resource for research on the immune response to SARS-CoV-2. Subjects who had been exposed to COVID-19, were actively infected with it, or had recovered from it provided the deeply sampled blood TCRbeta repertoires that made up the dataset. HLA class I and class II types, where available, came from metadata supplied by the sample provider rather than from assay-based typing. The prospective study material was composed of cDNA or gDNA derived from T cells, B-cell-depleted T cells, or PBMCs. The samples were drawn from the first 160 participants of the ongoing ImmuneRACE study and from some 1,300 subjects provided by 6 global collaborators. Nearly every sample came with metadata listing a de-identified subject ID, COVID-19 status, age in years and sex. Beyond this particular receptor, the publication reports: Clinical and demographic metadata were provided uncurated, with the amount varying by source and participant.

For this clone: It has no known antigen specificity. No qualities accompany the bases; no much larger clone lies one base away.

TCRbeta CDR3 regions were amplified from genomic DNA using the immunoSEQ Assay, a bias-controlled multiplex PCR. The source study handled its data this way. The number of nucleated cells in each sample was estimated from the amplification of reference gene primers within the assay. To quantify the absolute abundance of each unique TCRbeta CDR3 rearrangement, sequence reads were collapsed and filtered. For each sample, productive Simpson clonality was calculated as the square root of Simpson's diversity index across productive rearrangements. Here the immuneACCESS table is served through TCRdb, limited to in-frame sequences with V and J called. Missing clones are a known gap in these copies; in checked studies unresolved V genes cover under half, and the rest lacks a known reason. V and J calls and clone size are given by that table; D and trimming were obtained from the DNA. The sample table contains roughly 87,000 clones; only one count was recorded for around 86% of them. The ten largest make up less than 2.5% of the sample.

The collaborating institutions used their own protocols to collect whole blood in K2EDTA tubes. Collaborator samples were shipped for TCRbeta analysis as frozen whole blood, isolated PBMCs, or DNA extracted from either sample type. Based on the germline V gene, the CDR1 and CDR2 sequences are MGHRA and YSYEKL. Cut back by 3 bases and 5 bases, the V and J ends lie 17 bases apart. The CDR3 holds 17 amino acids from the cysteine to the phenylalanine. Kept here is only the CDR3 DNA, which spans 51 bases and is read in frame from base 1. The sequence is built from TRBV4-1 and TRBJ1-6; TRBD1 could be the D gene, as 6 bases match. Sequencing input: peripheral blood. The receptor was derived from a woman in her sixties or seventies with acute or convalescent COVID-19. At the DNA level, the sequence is TGCGCCAGCAGCCAGATACTACAGGGTGGAGATAATTCACCCCTCCACTTT. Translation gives CASSQILQGGDNSPLHF.